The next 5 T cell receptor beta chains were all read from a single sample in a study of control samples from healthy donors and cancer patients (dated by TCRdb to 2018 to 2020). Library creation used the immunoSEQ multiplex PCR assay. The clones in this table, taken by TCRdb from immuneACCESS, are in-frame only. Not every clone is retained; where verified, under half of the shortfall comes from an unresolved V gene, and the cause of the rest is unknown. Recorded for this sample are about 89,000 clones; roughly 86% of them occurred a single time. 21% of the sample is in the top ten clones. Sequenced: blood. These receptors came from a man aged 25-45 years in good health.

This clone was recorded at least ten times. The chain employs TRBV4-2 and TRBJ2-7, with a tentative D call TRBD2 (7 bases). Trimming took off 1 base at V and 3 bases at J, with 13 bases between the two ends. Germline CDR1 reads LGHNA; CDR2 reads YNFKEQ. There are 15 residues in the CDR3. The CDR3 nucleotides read TGTGCCAGCAGCCAAGCGACGGGGGGCAGCTACGAGCAGTACTTC. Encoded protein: CASSQATGGSYEQYF.

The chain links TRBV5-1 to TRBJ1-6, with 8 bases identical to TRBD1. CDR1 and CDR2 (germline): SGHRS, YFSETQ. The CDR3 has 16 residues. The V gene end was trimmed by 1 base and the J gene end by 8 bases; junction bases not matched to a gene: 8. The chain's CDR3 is CASSLPPGQEYSPLHF. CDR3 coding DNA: TGCGCCAGCAGCTTGCCCCCGGGACAGGAGTATTCACCCCTCCACTTT.

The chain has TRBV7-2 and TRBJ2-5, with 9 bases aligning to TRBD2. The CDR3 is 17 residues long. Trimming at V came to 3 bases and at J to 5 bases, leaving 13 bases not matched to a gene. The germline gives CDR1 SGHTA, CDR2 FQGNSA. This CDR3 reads CASSFLSAGGRDETQYF. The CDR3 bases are TGTGCCAGCAGCTTCCTGTCGGCGGGGGGGCGGGACGAGACCCAGTACTTC.

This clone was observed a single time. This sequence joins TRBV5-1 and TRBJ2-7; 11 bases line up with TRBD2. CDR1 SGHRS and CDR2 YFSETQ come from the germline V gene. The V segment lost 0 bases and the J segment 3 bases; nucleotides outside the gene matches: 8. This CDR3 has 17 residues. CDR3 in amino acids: CASSLELAGEDGYEQYF. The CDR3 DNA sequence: TGCGCCAGCAGCTTGGAACTAGCGGGGGAGGACGGCTACGAGCAGTACTTC.

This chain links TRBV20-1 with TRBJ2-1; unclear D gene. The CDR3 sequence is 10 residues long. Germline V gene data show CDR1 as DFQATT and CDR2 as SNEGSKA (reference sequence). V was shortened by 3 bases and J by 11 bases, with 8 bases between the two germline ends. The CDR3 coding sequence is TGCAGTGCTAGCCGCCACCAGCAGTTCTTC. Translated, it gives CSASRHQQFF.